This entry describes one T cell receptor (beta chain). Its antigen is undetermined. The data were taken from a study of OX40 agonist ivuxolimab in advanced cancers. The CDR3 extends over 15 amino acids. The V segment lost 0 bases and the J segment 2 bases; nucleotides outside the gene matches: 1. The V gene's germline CDR1 is SGHTS and CDR2 YDEGEE. Findings and limits, study-wide: Low normalized T-cell clonal expansion was also seen in some nonresponders.

The assay was immunoSEQ multiplex PCR, and TCRdb's table has in-frame clones only and misses some. This sample has about 86,000 clones, with more than 80% found just once. Here the sequenced sample was CD4+ or CD8+ T cells sorted from blood, taken in a trial of the OX40 agonist ivuxolimab. The chain recombines TRBV5-8 with TRBJ2-3; 9 nucleotides agree with TRBD2. This sequence was found in an adult with an advanced solid tumor such as melanoma, head and neck, liver or kidney cancer. This chain's CDR3 is CASSLEREDTDTQYF. In nucleotides, the CDR3 is TGTGCCAGCAGCTTGGAGCGGGAGGACACAGATACGCAGTATTTT.